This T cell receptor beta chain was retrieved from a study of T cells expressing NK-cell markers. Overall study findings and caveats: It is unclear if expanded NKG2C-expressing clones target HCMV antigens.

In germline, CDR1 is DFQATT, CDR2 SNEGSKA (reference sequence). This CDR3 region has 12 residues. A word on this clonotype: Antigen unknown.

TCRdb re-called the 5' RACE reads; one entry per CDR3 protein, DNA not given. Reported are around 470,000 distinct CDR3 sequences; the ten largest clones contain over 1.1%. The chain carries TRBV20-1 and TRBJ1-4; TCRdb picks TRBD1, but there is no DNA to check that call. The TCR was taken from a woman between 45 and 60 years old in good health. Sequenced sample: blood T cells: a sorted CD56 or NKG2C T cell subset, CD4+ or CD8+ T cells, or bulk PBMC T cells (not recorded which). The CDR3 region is CSARVVGGKLFF.